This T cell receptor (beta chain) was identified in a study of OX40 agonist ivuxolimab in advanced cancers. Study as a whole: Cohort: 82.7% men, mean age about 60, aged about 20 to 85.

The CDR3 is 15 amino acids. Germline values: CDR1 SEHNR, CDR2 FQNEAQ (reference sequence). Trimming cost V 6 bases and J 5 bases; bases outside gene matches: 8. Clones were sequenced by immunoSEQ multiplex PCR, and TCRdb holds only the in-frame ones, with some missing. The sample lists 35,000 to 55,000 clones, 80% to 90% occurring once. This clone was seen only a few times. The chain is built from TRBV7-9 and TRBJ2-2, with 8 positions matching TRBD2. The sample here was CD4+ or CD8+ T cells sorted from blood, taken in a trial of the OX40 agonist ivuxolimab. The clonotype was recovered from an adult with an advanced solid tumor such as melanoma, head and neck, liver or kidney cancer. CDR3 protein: CASRPSGSRTGELFF. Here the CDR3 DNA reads TGTGCCAGCAGACCCAGCGGGAGTCGGACCGGGGAGCTGTTTTTT.